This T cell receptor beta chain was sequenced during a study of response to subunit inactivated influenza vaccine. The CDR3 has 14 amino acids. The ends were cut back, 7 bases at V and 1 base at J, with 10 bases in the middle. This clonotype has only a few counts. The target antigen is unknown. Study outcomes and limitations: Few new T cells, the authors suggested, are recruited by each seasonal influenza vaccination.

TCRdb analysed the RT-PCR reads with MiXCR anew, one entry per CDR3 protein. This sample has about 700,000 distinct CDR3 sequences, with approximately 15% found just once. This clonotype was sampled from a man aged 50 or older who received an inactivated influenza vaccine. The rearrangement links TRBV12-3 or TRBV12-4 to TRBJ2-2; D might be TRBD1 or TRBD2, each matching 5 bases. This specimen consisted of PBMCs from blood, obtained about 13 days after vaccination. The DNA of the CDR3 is TGTGCCAGCATCCGGGGCTTGAACACCGGGGAGCTGTTTTTT. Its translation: CASIRGLNTGELFF.